The 19 T cell receptor beta chains below were found in one sample sequenced in a study of blood T cell repertoires in COVID-19 (dated by TCRdb to 2020 to 2021). The receptor library was made with the immunoSEQ multiplex PCR assay. The clones in this table, taken by TCRdb from immuneACCESS, are in-frame only. Not every clone is retained; where verified, under half of the shortfall comes from an unresolved V gene, and the cause of the rest is unknown. For this sample there are more than 95,000 clones; 55% to 70% appear just once. The ten largest clones add up to approximately 2.1% of the sample. Material for sequencing was peripheral blood. The receptors here all came from a woman aged 65 to 85 with acute or convalescent COVID-19.

This clone was seen a handful of times. The chain couples TRBV11-2 to TRBJ1-6; TRBD1 aligns across 9 bases. CDR1 and CDR2 from the germline V gene are SGHAT and FQNNGV. The CDR3 is 17 amino acids. The J segment lost 0 bases and the V segment lost 5 bases, leaving 5 bases of the junction unmatched. This chain's CDR3 is CASSQGTGTSYNSPLHF. The CDR3 nucleotides read TGTGCCAGCAGCCAAGGGACAGGGACCTCCTATAATTCACCCCTCCACTTT.

In its sample, this clone was seen many times. The chain combines TRBV12-3 or TRBV12-4 with TRBJ1-1, with D maybe TRBD1 (6 bases). V was pared by 11 bases and J by 1 base, with 14 bases between. This CDR3 is 13 amino acids long. The DNA for the CDR3 is TGTGCCTCCGGGGACAAGACGAACACTGAAGCTTTCTTT. Protein product: CASGDKTNTEAFF.

This clone appeared a few times. This chain joins TRBV27 and TRBJ1-1; D is perhaps TRBD1 (5 bases). CDR3 length equals 17 residues. V was trimmed by 6 bases and J by 0 bases, leaving 20 bases between them. Per the germline V gene, CDR1 is MNHEY and CDR2 is SMNVEV (reference sequence). In DNA form, the CDR3 reads TGTGCCAGCAGCCCGACAGCCGCCTTAAAAATGAACACTGAAGCTTTCTTT. It is translated as CASSPTAALKMNTEAFF.

This chain uses TRBV2 with TRBJ2-2; maybe TRBD2 (5 bases). The CDR3 length is 15 residues. Looked up from germline, CDR1 is SNHLY and CDR2 is FYNNEI. With 3 bases removed from V and 4 bases from J, the gap between germline ends came to 12 bases. CDR3 nucleotide sequence: TGTGCCAGCAGTGATGATAGAGGGTCCACCGGGGAGCTGTTTTTT. Protein: CASSDDRGSTGELFF. Looking up the rest from reference TRBV2 and TRBJ2-2 gives the full variable domain: EPEVTQTPSHQVTQMGQEVILRCVPISNHLYFYWYRQILGQKVEFLVSFYNNEISEKSEIFDDQFSVERPDGSNFTLKIRSTKLEDSAMYFCASSDDRGSTGELFFGEGSRLTVL.

This chain links TRBV5-6 with TRBJ1-5, with TRBD1 matching over 8 bases. Germline V CDR1 and CDR2: SGHDT, YYEEEE. V lost 1 base to trimming and J lost 1 base; unmatched junction nucleotides: 4. CDR3 length: 16 amino acids. CDR3 nucleotide sequence: TGTGCCAGCAGCTTGTTCCAGGGGGCGAGCAATCAGCCCCAGCATTTT. This encodes CASSLFQGASNQPQHF.

The chain employs TRBV4-3 and TRBJ2-1; 8 nucleotides agree with TRBD2. V lost 0 bases and J lost 4; bases outside the gene matches: 8. Germline V gene data show CDR1 as LGHNA and CDR2 as YSLEER. This CDR3 spans 17 amino acids. The CDR3 sequence is CASSQERTGGWYNEQFF. The CDR3 DNA reads as TGCGCCAGCAGCCAAGAGAGGACGGGGGGGTGGTACAATGAGCAGTTCTTC.

The gene calls are TRBV6-5 and TRBJ1-2, with D unclear. The CDR3 has 15 amino acids. Germline CDR1 and CDR2: MNHEY and SVGAGI. V lost 0 bases and J lost 7, with 15 bases in between. CDR3 region: CASSYSSSPGIGYTF. DNA for the CDR3: TGTGCCAGCAGTTACTCATCAAGTCCGGGGATTGGCTACACCTTC.

The CDR3 nucleotides are TGTGCCAGCACCAGGGGACGGGATGATGGCTACACCTTC. It is translated as CASTRGRDDGYTF. The chain has TRBV11-2 and TRBJ1-2; D may be TRBD1 (6 bases). Germline values: CDR1 SGHAT, CDR2 FQNNGV. The CDR3 extends over 13 amino acids. The ends were cut back, 7 bases at V and 6 bases at J, with 15 bases in the middle.

The chain carries TRBV5-6 and TRBJ1-1; D might be TRBD1 (6 bases). Trimming cost V 1 base and J 3 bases, with 10 bases left between them. This CDR3 is built from 14 residues. The germline V gene has CDR1 SGHDT and CDR2 YYEEEE. This chain's CDR3 is CASSLSGQYTEAFF. The CDR3 nucleotides are TGTGCCAGCAGCTTGTCCGGACAGTACACTGAAGCTTTCTTT.

This clone came up a few times. This chain joins TRBV13 and TRBJ2-1, with 7 bases that match TRBD2. Germline V gene lookup returns CDR1 PRHDT and CDR2 FYEKMQ (reference sequence). V shed 1 base, J shed 0 bases, and the junction held 3 bases outside the gene matches. CDR3 length: 16 residues. The CDR3 loop reads CASSLVGGSSYNEQFF. In nucleotides, the CDR3 is TGTGCCAGCAGCTTAGTCGGCGGGAGCTCCTACAATGAGCAGTTCTTC.

This chain connects TRBV5-8 to TRBJ1-2, with unresolved D. V was cut by 0 bases and J by 1 base, with 7 bases left in between. Germline lookup yields CDR1 SGHTS and CDR2 YDEGEE. This CDR3 has 14 amino acids. Written as DNA, the CDR3 is TGTGCCAGCAGCTTGGACAGCTTTAACTATGGCTACACCTTC. This gives the protein CASSLDSFNYGYTF. The complete variable domain, with remaining parts taken from reference TRBV5-8 and TRBJ1-2, reads EAGVTQSPTHLIKTRGQQATLRCSPISGHTSVYWYQQALGLGLQFLLWYDEGEERNRGNFPPRFSGRQFPNYSSELNVNALELEDSALYLCASSLDSFNYGYTFGSGTRLTVV.

This clone was observed a few times. The chain carries TRBV12-5 and TRBJ2-5, with 10 bases aligning to TRBD1. There are 15 residues in the CDR3. The V segment lost 5 bases and the J segment 4 bases; nucleotides outside the gene matches: 7. Per the germline V gene, CDR1 is LGHNT and CDR2 is FRNRAP. The DNA for the CDR3 is TGTGCTAGTGGTAAATCCGGGACAGGGGCAGAGACCCAGTACTTC. It encodes CASGKSGTGAETQYF. Supplemented by reference TRBV12-5 and TRBJ2-5, the full variable domain reads DARVTQTPRHKVTEMGQEVTMRCQPILGHNTVFWYRQTMMQGLELLAYFRNRAPLDDSGMPKDRFSAEMPDATLATLKIQPSEPRDSAVYFCASGKSGTGAETQYFGPGTRLLVL.

There are many counts of this clone. The chain recombines TRBV5-1 with TRBJ1-6; TRBD1 matches 7 bases. The ends lost 0 bases at V and 7 bases at J; junction bases unmatched: 4. Germline CDR1 SGHRS, CDR2 YFSETQ. This CDR3 spans 15 amino acids. CDR3 amino acids: CASSLEEGANSPLHF. CDR3 nucleotides: TGCGCCAGCAGCTTGGAGGAGGGGGCAAATTCACCCCTCCACTTT.

The chain has TRBV24-1 and TRBJ2-1, with D possibly TRBD2 on 5 matching bases. This CDR3 region has 16 residues. V was trimmed by 4 bases and J by 4 bases, leaving 16 bases between them. Germline V gene data show CDR1 as KGHDR and CDR2 as SFDVKD. CDR3 nucleotide sequence: TGTGCCACCAGTGAATTAACTAGATTGGGTTACAATGAGCAGTTCTTC. The encoded protein is CATSELTRLGYNEQFF.

This chain links TRBV19 with TRBJ1-1; D gene uncertain. Germline loops: CDR1 LNHDA, CDR2 SQIVND (reference sequence). Trimming removed 3 bases from V and 4 bases from J, with 9 bases in between. CDR3 size: 13 residues. The CDR3 DNA sequence: TGTGCCAGTAGTATTCTATTCTCCACTGAAGCTTTCTTT. As protein: CASSILFSTEAFF.

The chain employs TRBV5-8 and TRBJ2-2; the match to TRBD2 covers 11 bases. CDR3 length: 17 amino acids. Looked up from germline, CDR1 is SGHTS and CDR2 is YDEGEE. The V segment lost 1 base and the J segment 3 bases; nucleotides outside the gene matches: 5. As DNA, the CDR3 is TGTGCCAGCAGCTTGAGGCTAGCGGGAGGATACACCGGGGAGCTGTTTTTT. It is translated as CASSLRLAGGYTGELFF.

The chain joins TRBV12-3 or TRBV12-4 to TRBJ1-4; D call uncertain. The CDR3 has 13 amino acids. With 4 bases removed from V and 14 bases from J, the gap between germline ends came to 17 bases. The CDR3 spells CASSSASGIELFF. The CDR3, as DNA: TGTGCCAGCAGTTCGGCCTCAGGCATTGAGCTGTTTTTT.

The J gene is TRBJ1-2, the V gene TRBV4-1; no clear D. V was pared by 3 bases and J by 8 bases, with 19 bases between. CDR3 size: 15 residues. The germline gives CDR1 MGHRA, CDR2 YSYEKL. CDR3 coding DNA: TGCGCCAGCAGCCAGGGTGGGAGCCTCCCACAAGGCTACACCTTC. Protein: CASSQGGSLPQGYTF.

The chain uses TRBV27 and TRBJ1-6; 9 positions match TRBD1. CDR3 length: 16 residues. Germline CDR1 reads MNHEY; CDR2 reads SMNVEV (reference sequence). V lost 6 bases to trimming and J lost 10 bases; unmatched junction nucleotides: 13. The CDR3 coding sequence is TGTGCCAGCAGCCCTTTACAGGGGGCGCGCCGCTCACCCCTCCACTTT. Translating gives CASSPLQGARRSPLHF.